Reported below is one TCR beta chain. This clone's antigen is unknown. No qualities accompany the bases; no much larger clone lies one base away. The sample belongs to a study of cytomegalovirus exposure and HLA in healthy donors (dated by TCRdb to the late 2010s). Turning to the overall study: According to an earlier analysis of several hundred of the donors, about 179 million T cells yielded 120 million or so unique TCR beta sequences and about 300 Gb of sequence data. An early release covering about 600 HLA-typed donors comprised around 300 gigabases of sequencing data and 85 million or so unique TCR sequences. The T cell repertoires of 666 subjects were profiled by immunosequencing and related to cytomegalovirus serostatus. Along with the approximately 600-subject first cohort, a separate validation cohort of some 130 different subjects was used. Across some 400 genotyped donors of the cohort, an average of about 200,000 unique TCR beta nucleotide sequences per donor were sequenced, and 15% to 20% of those sequences were non-productive. Roughly 5 DR-DQ haplotypes were handled as single units for association and clustering, since linkage in the cohort was strong. Donor age, sex, ethnicity and CMV serostatus were compiled alongside the repertoire data. In a later genetic analysis, genome-wide SNP genotypes for about 65% of the roughly 700 donors were used, and that subset was treated as a discovery cohort. Of the roughly 400 genotyped donors, 65% to 90% were placed in the genetic ancestry cluster associated with self-reported Caucasian donors. All discovery cohort repertoires had been generated using a single sequencing platform. Rather than using new phenotypic data, the later analysis identified candidate immune exposures from TCR beta sequences and from how often those sequences occurred across donors. A later analysis re-analyzed previously published TCR beta repertoires from about 730 donors and added high-resolution HLA genotyping to study TCR occurrence patterns. Typing coverage varied by locus: roughly 629-630 donors for A, B, C, DRB1 and DQB1; approximately 520 for DQA1; over 600 for DPA1; under 490 for DPB1. To predict cytomegalovirus infection status, the study brought together high-throughput TCR immunosequencing, statistical association of individual TCRs with disease status, and machine learning. Class I and class II HLA loci were covered by the typing at four-digit resolution. In an earlier analysis of 587 of the donors, high-throughput TCR beta sequencing was used to judge whether each TCR beta V gene segment behaved as functional or pseudogenic. The aim of the study was to test whether cataloging public T cell receptors could identify signatures of past pathogen exposure.

Measured from the cysteine to the phenylalanine, the CDR3 is 16 residues long. Kept here is only the CDR3 DNA, which spans 48 bases and is read in frame from base 1. The V end gives up 3 bases and the J end 1 base, leaving 10 bases in the junction not matched to a gene. Per the germline V gene, SGHRS is the CDR1 and YFSETQ is the CDR2. The paper's findings and limits, for the study overall: Sequencing depth was assumed to be roughly uniform across donors in the presence/absence analyses, though that assumption may not hold. Correlated functional status among segregating V segments might reflect linkage disequilibrium, but an unknown experimental factor could not be ruled out. According to the authors, the approach could potentially be generalized to other disease states and immunological phenotypes. An earlier analysis of approximately 570 of the donors showed that most TCR beta V segments appeared in productive rearrangements either about 87% or about 30% of the time, which broadly matched IMGT annotations. Assigning TCR associations to individual alleles was difficult when HLA alleles, especially DR and DQ, strongly co-occurred. Compared with equally common non-associated chains, HLA-associated TCR beta chains in a later analysis were more clonally expanded and had lower generation probabilities. Several of the top co-occurrence clusters appeared to be linked to parvovirus B19, influenza, CMV and Epstein-Barr virus, according to a later analysis. In a later analysis, most CMV-associated TCR beta chains were found to appear HLA-restricted, with HLA associations seemingly driven largely by CMV exposure. In the study, approximately 160 TCR beta chains were listed as associated with cytomegalovirus. Because counts were too low, around 18 rarely observed V segments, including chromosome 9 orphons, were left out of the earlier analysis of 500 to 650 of the donors. Cytomegalovirus status was reported to be diagnosed by the classifier with high specificity and sensitivity in both the original and validation cohorts. Because the 87-base-pair reads could not distinguish some IMGT-functional V segments, including TRBV6-2 and TRBV6-3, those segments were excluded. In a later genetic analysis, a missense DCLRE1C variant was associated with V-gene and J-gene trimming of TCR beta chains, and the association was replicated in an independent cohort. In this cohort, only TCR beta chains were sequenced, and detectable features were limited by the absence of alpha or paired-chain data. CMV serostatus was the only immune exposure information available for the cohort. A later genetic analysis reported fewer N-insertions in productive TCRs among donors in an Asian-associated ancestry cluster than the roughly 650-donor mean. A later analysis associated around 16,000 TCR beta sequences with specific HLA alleles at a false discovery rate of 0.05. Because HLA typing was missing for some donors at each locus, association tests included only the typed subset. While some public TCRs were present in many individuals, most TCR sequences turned up only very rarely across donors. In a later analysis, the rate of TCR association differed among HLA loci, with DRB1 alleles having the most associated TCRs and HLA-C alleles having the fewest. A further reported finding was that TCR beta sequences accurately predicted the HLA-A and HLA-B alleles for most subjects in the first cohort. A cluster of highly shared sequence variants was judged likely to be a technical artifact of the sequencing pipeline. In vitro tests confirmed that a few of the cytomegalovirus-associated TCR beta chains recognize cytomegalovirus antigens.

The cohort was made up of 650 to 700 healthy bone marrow donors. At the time of sampling, every cohort member was nominally healthy, though immune exposures that went unrecorded were likely present. The donor was CMV seropositive and was included in the group of 250 to 300 seropositive cohort members. A peripheral blood sample was collected from each donor, and TCR beta sequencing was performed on peripheral blood mononuclear cells. The Qiagen DNeasy Blood Extraction Kit was used to extract genomic DNA from the blood cell samples. The method behind the library was the immunoSEQ multiplex PCR assay. For the multiplex PCR, a mixture combining 60 forward primers for TCR Vbeta segments and 13 reverse primers for TCR Jbeta segments was used. The CDR3 region of rearranged TCR beta genes was amplified from genomic DNA by a multiplex PCR assay. The Illumina HiSeq System was used to sequence the amplified TCR beta libraries as 87-base-pair reads. As for the authors' bioinformatics: Across the 670 or so repertoires, a later analysis counted some 81 million unique TCR beta chains, about 10 million of which were shared by at least two donors. Raw reads were error-corrected and collapsed into unique sequences with a nearest-neighbor algorithm that merged closely related sequences to remove PCR and sequencing errors. CDR3 sequences were aligned to IMGT reference sequences to assign V, D and J gene segments. For a sequence to be retained, a match of at least six nucleotides was required to both a V gene segment and a J gene segment. A rearrangement was called productive if the CDR3 had no stop codons and remained in frame with V and J, and every other rearrangement was called non-productive. CDR3 was defined by IMGT convention, running from the second conserved V-encoded cysteine to the conserved J-encoded phenylalanine. The earlier analysis of some 540 of the donors excluded any sequence lacking an unambiguous match to a single V gene segment. An earlier analysis of some 500 of the donors classified V segments as functional when productive rearrangements were above 56.7% and as segregating when the standard deviation between donors was above 5%. A statistical classification framework was developed to diagnose cytomegalovirus status using the catalog of TCR beta chain sequences. A later analysis assigned V and J genes by comparing TCR nucleotide sequences with IMGT/GENE-DB human TR gene sequences. A later analysis assigned CDR3 sequences and most-parsimonious VDJ recombination scenarios with the TCRdist pipeline. In a later analysis, every TCR beta chain was defined by the combination of its CDR3 amino acid sequence and its V-gene family, and reads without a unique V-gene family were dropped. As a way to deal with suspected cross-contamination and a sequencing artifact, a later analysis dropped 592 nucleotide sequences that were highly shared and had low generation probability. For each public chain, a later analysis derived a clonal expansion index from normalized ranks of inferred template counts within each repertoire. Generation probabilities in a later analysis came from a VDJ recombination model fitted to out-of-frame rearrangements, and those results were checked against IGoR. Hypergeometric tests were used in a later analysis to score TCR-TCR, TCR-HLA and TCR-CMV co-occurrence, with a repertoire-size bias correction applied to the TCR pairs. False discovery rates were estimated in a later analysis by permuting HLA or CMV assignments 20 times. A later analysis grouped co-occurring TCRs with DBSCAN, adding TCRdist sequence similarity when clustering within HLA-allele-positive subsets. Co-occurrence clustering excluded repertoires with fewer than 30,000 or more than 120,000 public chains, plus five with anomalous nucleotide sharing. TCRdb holds this immuneACCESS table with in-frame rearrangements only. Some clones are missing; in checked studies, unresolved V genes explain under half, and the rest has no known cause. From that table come the V and J calls and clone size; the DNA was used to work out D and trimming. Recorded for this sample are approximately 170,000 clones; 81% of them occurred a single time. Roughly 1.4% of the sample comes from the top ten.

Sequenced input: PBMCs. The source of this sequence is a man aged 50 to 60 in good health and CMV-seropositive. In this chain, TRBV5-1 is recombined with TRBJ2-7; 7 of the junction bases match TRBD1. CDR3 reads: CASSSTVTGRSYEQYF. The DNA is TGCGCCAGCAGCTCCACGGTGACAGGGAGATCCTACGAGCAGTACTTC.